Listed below are T cell receptor beta chains from one sample, sequenced in a study of OX40 agonist ivuxolimab in advanced cancers. Using immunoSEQ multiplex PCR, the repertoire was profiled, and TCRdb retains in-frame clones only, with some absent. The sample includes 80,000 to 100,000 clones, roughly 93% seen only once; the top ten take around 0.28%. The material sequenced was CD4+ or CD8+ T cells sorted from blood, taken in a trial of the OX40 agonist ivuxolimab. These receptors all stem from an adult with an advanced solid tumor such as melanoma, head and neck, liver or kidney cancer. The CDR3 runs from the conserved cysteine through the conserved F or W. Fields, in order: clone size, J gene, V gene, D gene, CDR3 DNA, CDR3 protein. A D gene is named only where the DNA matches it firmly. Size is stated for part of the rows, as once, few or many counts, or as a class when the clone is expanded.

once	TRBJ1-2	TRBV6-1	.	TGTGCCAGCAGCGCACACCGACAGAACTATGGCTACACCTTC	CASSAHRQNYGYTF
.	TRBJ2-2	TRBV5-4	.	TGTGCCAGCAGCCTGCCGGGTGTAGCCGGGGAGCTGTTTTTT	CASSLPGVAGELFF
once	TRBJ2-1	TRBV9	.	TGTGCCAGCAGCGTAGATTTGGGGGATGAGCAGTTCTTC	CASSVDLGDEQFF
.	TRBJ2-1	TRBV4-2	.	TGTGCCAGCAGCCAAGGCCCCGAGTATAGCAATGAGCAGTTCTTC	CASSQGPEYSNEQFF
once	TRBJ2-2	TRBV9	TRBD1	TGTGCCAGCAGCCTCCGGGACAGAAACACCGGGGAGCTGTTTTTT	CASSLRDRNTGELFF
.	TRBJ2-3	TRBV7-2	.	TGTGCCAGCAGCTTAGGATTGGGTCGGGATACGCAGTATTTT	CASSLGLGRDTQYF
.	TRBJ2-7	TRBV29-1	.	TGCAGCGTTGGGAACAGAGCCTACGAGCAGTACTTC	CSVGNRAYEQYF
.	TRBJ2-1	TRBV5-1	TRBD1	TGCGCCAGCACCTTCCAGGTGGGGACAGGGAACAATGAGCAGTTCTTC	CASTFQVGTGNNEQFF
.	TRBJ2-3	TRBV29-1	.	TGCAGCGTTGAACATCGGAGCACAGATACGCAGTATTTT	CSVEHRSTDTQYF
.	TRBJ1-5	TRBV19	.	TGTGCCAGTAGTATTTCCAACCAGGGGTCCCAGCATTTT	CASSISNQGSQHF
.	TRBJ2-7	TRBV7-2	.	TGTGCCAGCAGCTTCCAAGGGACATTAGCCTACGAGCAGTACTTC	CASSFQGTLAYEQYF
.	TRBJ1-5	TRBV28	.	TGTGCCAGCAGTTTAATCGGGGTTAGGAGACCGCATCAGCCCCAGCATTTT	CASSLIGVRRPHQPQHF
.	TRBJ1-4	TRBV5-4	.	TGTGCCAGCAGCTCGCCCCCTAATGAAAAACTGTTTTTT	CASSSPPNEKLFF
.	TRBJ2-3	TRBV28	TRBD2	TGTGCCAGCAGTTTTGAAGTCTCGACTAGCGGGGACCGCACAGATACGCAGTATTTT	CASSFEVSTSGDRTDTQYF
.	TRBJ2-1	TRBV4-3	TRBD2	TGCGCCAGCAGCCACGCGGGGGGAGGCGGGAATGAGCAGTTCTTC	CASSHAGGGGNEQFF